These T cell receptor beta chains were read from a single sample in a study of memory CD4+ T cells and cytomegalovirus serostatus. Clones were sequenced by immunoSEQ multiplex PCR, and TCRdb holds only the in-frame ones, with some missing. In the table there are about 46,000 clones, over 70% of which are singletons. Sequencing input: memory CD4+ T cells from blood. These receptors were taken from an adult in good health and CMV-seronegative. The CDR3 runs from the conserved cysteine through the conserved F or W. D genes are given only for firm matches. Clone sizes are given selectively: once, few, many, or a class where the clone is expanded.

cdr3_nt: TGCGCCAGCACTAGCGGGGATTCCTACGAGCAGTACTTC
cdr3_aa: CASTSGDSYEQYF
clone_size: -
j_call: TRBJ2-7
v_call: TRBV5-1
d_call: TRBD2

cdr3_nt: TGTGCCAGCAGTGAGGGGTGGAGGGGTGAGCAGTACTTC
cdr3_aa: CASSEGWRGEQYF
clone_size: -
j_call: TRBJ2-7
v_call: TRBV6-1
d_call: -

cdr3_nt: TGTGCCAGCAGTGAATTCCGGGGGGCCCAAGAGACCCAGTACTTC
cdr3_aa: CASSEFRGAQETQYF
clone_size: few
j_call: TRBJ2-5
v_call: TRBV25-1
d_call: -

cdr3_nt: TGCGCCAGCAGCCCCGACAGAACCTACGAGCAGTACTTC
cdr3_aa: CASSPDRTYEQYF
clone_size: -
j_call: TRBJ2-7
v_call: TRBV5-1
d_call: -

cdr3_nt: TGTGCCAGCAGCATGACAGGGGGTCGAGGAAACACCATATATTTT
cdr3_aa: CASSMTGGRGNTIYF
clone_size: -
j_call: TRBJ1-3
v_call: TRBV9
d_call: TRBD1

cdr3_nt: TGTGCCAGCAGCGCACACCGGGACAGGGAGGGGAACACCATATATTTT
cdr3_aa: CASSAHRDREGNTIYF
clone_size: -
j_call: TRBJ1-3
v_call: TRBV9
d_call: TRBD1

cdr3_nt: TGTGCCAGCAGCTTAGCTGCCGTCCAAGAGACCCAGTACTTC
cdr3_aa: CASSLAAVQETQYF
clone_size: -
j_call: TRBJ2-5
v_call: TRBV7-2
d_call: -

cdr3_nt: TGTGCCAGCAGCTTAGATGGGGGGCCGGTGGGGGCCAACGTCCTGACTTTC
cdr3_aa: CASSLDGGPVGANVLTF
clone_size: few
j_call: TRBJ2-6
v_call: TRBV11-2
d_call: -

cdr3_nt: TGCGCCAGCAGCCAAGACCCTGTACAGGGGGCTTGGACTGAAGCTTTCTTT
cdr3_aa: CASSQDPVQGAWTEAFF
clone_size: -
j_call: TRBJ1-1
v_call: TRBV4-1
d_call: TRBD1

cdr3_nt: TGTGCCAGCAGCCGGACCGGGGAGCTGTTTTTT
cdr3_aa: CASSRTGELFF
clone_size: -
j_call: TRBJ2-2
v_call: TRBV11-3
d_call: -

cdr3_nt: TGTGCCAGCAGCCCTATGTGGGGGGTAGGGTCTAAAAACATTCAGTACTTC
cdr3_aa: CASSPMWGVGSKNIQYF
clone_size: few
j_call: TRBJ2-4
v_call: TRBV11-2
d_call: -

cdr3_nt: TGTGCCAGCAGCCGAGCGATGTTGCGAGTGCGGGACAATGAGCAGTTCTTC
cdr3_aa: CASSRAMLRVRDNEQFF
clone_size: -
j_call: TRBJ2-1
v_call: TRBV5-8
d_call: -

cdr3_nt: TGCGCCAGCAGCCAGACTAGCGGAAACACCTACAATGAGCAGTTCTTC
cdr3_aa: CASSQTSGNTYNEQFF
clone_size: -
j_call: TRBJ2-1
v_call: TRBV5-1
d_call: TRBD2

cdr3_nt: TGTGCCAGCAGCGTAGTCGACCGGCGGGGGCCTAGCTCCTACAATGAGCAGTTCTTC
cdr3_aa: CASSVVDRRGPSSYNEQFF
clone_size: -
j_call: TRBJ2-1
v_call: TRBV9
d_call: -

cdr3_nt: TGTGCCAGCAGACCCTGGACAGATACTAACTATGGCTACACCTTC
cdr3_aa: CASRPWTDTNYGYTF
clone_size: few
j_call: TRBJ1-2
v_call: TRBV27
d_call: -

cdr3_nt: TGTGCCAGCAGTGAATCATACCGGGGGGTTGGCACCGGGGAGCTGTTTTTT
cdr3_aa: CASSESYRGVGTGELFF
clone_size: -
j_call: TRBJ2-2
v_call: TRBV6-1
d_call: TRBD2

cdr3_nt: TGTGCCAGCAGCCCCGAGCCCGGATCGCTTGAGACCCAGTACTTC
cdr3_aa: CASSPEPGSLETQYF
clone_size: -
j_call: TRBJ2-5
v_call: TRBV7-2
d_call: -

cdr3_nt: TGCGCCAGCAGCTTGGCCGGGATCGCCTACGAGCAGTACTTC
cdr3_aa: CASSLAGIAYEQYF
clone_size: -
j_call: TRBJ2-7
v_call: TRBV5-1
d_call: -

cdr3_nt: TGTGCCACCCGCGACCCGGGACAACCCTCCGTAGCCAAAAACATTCAGTACTTC
cdr3_aa: CATRDPGQPSVAKNIQYF
clone_size: -
j_call: TRBJ2-4
v_call: TRBV10-3
d_call: -

cdr3_nt: TGTGCCACCAGCACTCGGACTAGCGCGAGCACAGATACGCAGTATTTT
cdr3_aa: CATSTRTSASTDTQYF
clone_size: few
j_call: TRBJ2-3
v_call: TRBV15
d_call: TRBD2

cdr3_nt: TGTGCCAGCAGTTACTCAGGGGGCCGGGGCACTGAAGCTTTCTTT
cdr3_aa: CASSYSGGRGTEAFF
clone_size: -
j_call: TRBJ1-1
v_call: TRBV6-5
d_call: TRBD1

cdr3_nt: TGCGCCAGCAGTCAAGGGGCCTACGAGCAGTACTTC
cdr3_aa: CASSQGAYEQYF
clone_size: few
j_call: TRBJ2-7
v_call: TRBV23-1
d_call: -

cdr3_nt: TGTGCCAGCAGTGACAGGGGGCACACTGAAGCTTTCTTT
cdr3_aa: CASSDRGHTEAFF
clone_size: -
j_call: TRBJ1-1
v_call: TRBV2
d_call: TRBD1

cdr3_nt: TGTGCCAGCAGCTTAGATGAGGACCCTTCCTTCTACGAGCAGTACTTC
cdr3_aa: CASSLDEDPSFYEQYF
clone_size: -
j_call: TRBJ2-7
v_call: TRBV11-2
d_call: -

cdr3_nt: TGTGCCAGCAGGGTAGGGTCAGATACGCAGTATTTT
cdr3_aa: CASRVGSDTQYF
clone_size: once
j_call: TRBJ2-3
v_call: TRBV6-1
d_call: -

cdr3_nt: TGTGCCAGCAGTTACGGACAGGGAATTTCCTACGAGCAGTACTTC
cdr3_aa: CASSYGQGISYEQYF
clone_size: -
j_call: TRBJ2-7
v_call: TRBV6-5
d_call: TRBD1

cdr3_nt: TGTGCCAGAAGCTTTCGGGTAATTCGTTCACCCCTCCACTTT
cdr3_aa: CARSFRVIRSPLHF
clone_size: -
j_call: TRBJ1-6
v_call: TRBV5-3
d_call: -

cdr3_nt: TGTGCCAGCAGCTTAGGGGCCACGAACACTGAAGCTTTCTTT
cdr3_aa: CASSLGATNTEAFF
clone_size: -
j_call: TRBJ1-1
v_call: TRBV7-3
d_call: -